The present TCR beta chain was sequenced within a study of beta chain features in type 1 diabetes. Study findings and constraints: Naive, central memory and Treg TCRB repertoires appeared more alike in patients than in healthy donors. TCRB CDR3s from Type 1 diabetes patients were moderately but significantly shorter in all four CD4+ subsets. Since sequencing was performed on cDNA, cells with high TCR expression could be over-represented.

CDR3 size: 17 residues. Losses at the gene ends were 1 base for V and 4 bases for J; bases not matched to a gene: 6. Germline V CDR1 and CDR2: MGHRA, YSYEKL. This clone was detected a few times. As yet, its antigen is unknown. Expressed TCRB transcripts were sequenced because the entire RNA isolate underwent reverse transcription. Each sample of naive, central memory or regulatory T cells had, on average, about 3.6 million reads. Sequenced by immunoSEQ multiplex PCR; TCRdb stores in-frame clones only, minus some. This sample has hundreds of thousands of clones; over 10% occur once, and the top ten carry 0.017%.

This chain links TRBV4-1 with TRBJ2-1; 11 bases are a match to TRBD2. This clonotype originated in a man younger than 35 in good health. Sequences were obtained from naive CD4+ T cells from blood. The CDR3 coding sequence is TGCGCCAGCAGCCAAGGGCCACTAGCGGGAGCTTACAATGAGCAGTTCTTC. Amino acids: CASSQGPLAGAYNEQFF.